Below, one T cell receptor (beta chain) is given with its context. Its antigen is currently unknown. The source of the sample is a study of shared clonotypes between healthy human individuals. Overall study context: The plates for each donor numbered three CD4 naive, three CD4 memory, two CD8 naive and one CD8 memory. Study results and limitations: Unshared clonotypes carried lower generation probabilities than those common to all four donors.

The assay used deep level. Over several immunoSEQ plates, each subset's genomic DNA was distributed in even portions. Assay used: immunoSEQ multiplex PCR; TCRdb lists only in-frame clones, some missing. The repertoire holds over a million clones, with roughly 96% as singletons. The specimen sequenced was naive CD4+ T cells sorted from blood. The subset is: CD45RA+ positively selected. The source is a man under 40 in good health.

In nucleotides, the CDR3 is TGTGCCACCTCAAGGGGGGAGAGGGAGACCCAGTACTTC. As protein: CATSRGERETQYF. This rearrangement joins TRBV2 to TRBJ2-5; D tentatively fits TRBD1 or TRBD2 (6 bases each). This CDR3 spans 13 amino acids. V lost 10 bases to trimming and J lost 5 bases, with 17 bases between them. Germline V gene data show CDR1 as SNHLY and CDR2 as FYNNEI.